Reported below is one TCR beta chain. What it binds is not known. This sample is part of a study of CXCR3-negative and CXCR3-positive naive CD8 T cells. Study outcomes and limitations: Researchers report that CXCR3-positive naive cells carry more hydrophobic TRB CDR3s than CXCR3-negative naive cells.

The authors made the TRB cDNA libraries by 5' RACE using UMI labels. Each CDR3 protein gets one entry in TCRdb, which reprocessed the 5' RACE reads and gives no DNA. This sample lists 150,000 or so distinct CDR3 sequences; its ten largest clones have about 0.3%. Germline lookup yields CDR1 SQVTM and CDR2 ANQGSEA. The CDR3 runs 13 residues. The chain is built from TRBV29-1 and TRBJ1-5. The sequencing sample was made of naive CXCR3+ CD8+ T cells from blood. Subset described: CD45RO-CCR7+CD27+CD95- naive CD8+ T cells expressing CXCR3 (TNR3+). This TCR came from a human donor in good health. Some clones in this sample may be carry-over from other donors' samples. CDR3 protein: CSVQGDAGQPQHF.